Reported below is one T cell receptor beta chain. Its antigen is currently unknown. The library targeted TCRbeta and was prepared with unique molecular identifiers. Using its own MiXCR run on the PCR reads, TCRdb lists one record per CDR3 protein. Of 530,000 or so distinct CDR3 sequences listed, about a quarter are singletons. This CDR3 is built from 16 residues. With 3 bases clipped from V and 5 bases from J, the junction kept 8 bases outside the gene matches. Germline CDR1 reads MGHRA; CDR2 reads YSYEKL. The record originates from a study of T-cell reconstitution after alpha-beta-depleted transplantation in children. Study-wide results and limits: Reportedly, only several hundred clones from non-depleted graft cells drove alpha-beta T-cell counts at about two months. At one year after transplant, newly produced T cells mostly accounted for T-cell counts and diversity.

The clonotype comes from a boy under three years old with Wiskott-Aldrich syndrome, due to receive a stem cell transplant. This material consisted of PBMCs, taken before TCRalphabeta/CD19-depleted stem cell transplant. This chain links TRBV4-1 with TRBJ2-5, with 11 bases lining up with TRBD1. This chain's CDR3 is CASSQDGTGGEETQYF. Here the CDR3 DNA reads TGCGCCAGCAGCCAGGACGGGACAGGGGGAGAGGAGACCCAGTACTTC.